The sequence of this T cell receptor beta chain was determined in a study of cytomegalovirus exposure and HLA in healthy donors. Study-wide findings and caveats: The study recorded around 160 TCR beta chains that were cytomegalovirus-associated. Specific recognition of CMV antigens was confirmed in vitro for a few chains (all CMV-associated).

This CDR3 has 12 residues. A word on this clone: Its antigen is still unknown.

The PCR contained 60 Vbeta and 13 Jbeta primers. The table came from immunoSEQ multiplex PCR; TCRdb's copy has only in-frame clones and leaves some out. The data contain some 150,000 clones, approximately 82% of them seen just once; the ten biggest clones take up roughly 1.4%. Source material: PBMCs. The chain is built from TRBV21-1 and TRBJ1-2; TRBD1 is the table's D call and was not checked against the DNA. TRBV21-1 corresponds to a pseudogene. The sequence came from a man between 25 and 39 years old in good health and CMV-seropositive. In nucleotides, the CDR3 is TGTGCCAGCAGCATCCCCATCCATGGCTACACCTTC. Amino acids: CASSIPIHGYTF.